The 8 T cell receptor beta chains reported below all come from one sample, sequenced in a study of T cell responses to AZD1222 COVID-19 vaccine. Only in-frame clones appear in the TCRdb table, and some are missing; sequencing was by immunoSEQ multiplex PCR. The sample has some 94,000 clones, 70% to 90% seen once. The source was peripheral blood, collected on day 0 of AZD1222 vaccination. All receptors derive from an adult in good health.

The chain carries TRBV7-6 and TRBJ2-1, with 8 bases lining up with TRBD2. The germline gives CDR1 SGHVS, CDR2 FNYEAQ. V was clipped by 5 bases and J by 6 bases; unmatched bases: 15. The CDR3 is made up of 17 amino acids. The DNA for the CDR3 is TGTGCCAGCAGCCAACTAGTGATGCGGGGGGCGACCAATGAGCAGTTCTTC. This codes for CASSQLVMRGATNEQFF.

This chain uses TRBV19 with TRBJ1-1, with unresolved D. The V end was cut by 3 bases, the J end by 1 base, with 6 bases between. The CDR3 has 13 residues. CDR1 is LNHDA and CDR2 is SQIVND in the germline V gene (reference sequence). The CDR3 bases are TGTGCCAGTAGTATTCGGCAGAACACTGAAGCTTTCTTT. It codes for CASSIRQNTEAFF.

In nucleotides, the CDR3 is TGTGCCAGCAGCCCCCTCAGGGGGAACACTGAAGCTTTCTTT. It encodes CASSPLRGNTEAFF. The chain uses TRBV5-6 and TRBJ1-1, with a possible D match to TRBD1 (6 bases). Trimming took off 4 bases at V and 1 base at J, with 11 bases between the two ends. Germline V CDR1 and CDR2: SGHDT, YYEEEE. The CDR3 runs 14 residues.

V and J are TRBV5-4 and TRBJ2-7, with D perhaps TRBD2 (5 bases). The CDR3 runs 12 residues. The ends were cut back, 0 bases at V and 7 bases at J, with 8 bases in the middle. Germline values: CDR1 SGHNT, CDR2 YYREEE (reference sequence). The CDR3 DNA reads as TGTGCCAGCAGCTTGGGACCGGGGGAGCAGTACTTC. Residues: CASSLGPGEQYF.

The genes are TRBV7-9 and TRBJ1-1; D gene ambiguous. CDR1 is SEHNR and CDR2 is FQNEAQ in the germline V gene (reference sequence). This CDR3 is 13 amino acids long. Trimming removed 1 base from V and 0 bases from J, with 3 bases in between. Here the CDR3 DNA reads TGTGCCAGCAGCTTAGAAATGAACACTGAAGCTTTCTTT. Its protein product is CASSLEMNTEAFF.

The count of this clone is one. The chain has TRBV4-2 and TRBJ2-1; tentatively, D is TRBD1 (6 bases). The CDR3 loop spans 11 amino acids. V shed 5 bases and J shed 9 bases, with 8 bases lying between them. CDR1 is LGHNA, CDR2 YNFKEQ, per germline. CDR3 nucleotides: TGTGCCAGCAGCGACAGGTCTGAGCAGTTCTTC. The encoded protein is CASSDRSEQFF.

The chain links TRBV5-8 to TRBJ1-4; tentative D call: TRBD1 (5 bases). The V gene's germline CDR1 is SGHTS and CDR2 YDEGEE. The germline V and J ends were trimmed by 3 bases and 8 bases, with 14 bases remaining between them. There are 14 residues in the CDR3. In DNA, the CDR3 is TGTGCCAGCAGCTCCGGGCAGGGTAAGGAAAAACTGTTTTTT. This translates into CASSSGQGKEKLFF. The complete variable domain, with remaining parts taken from reference TRBV5-8 and TRBJ1-4, reads EAGVTQSPTHLIKTRGQQATLRCSPISGHTSVYWYQQALGLGLQFLLWYDEGEERNRGNFPPRFSGRQFPNYSSELNVNALELEDSALYLCASSSGQGKEKLFFGSGTQLSVL.

This chain connects TRBV9 to TRBJ1-6, with 10 bases aligning to TRBD1. The trim removed 6 bases at V and 6 bases at J, leaving 6 bases unmatched. The CDR3 totals 15 residues. Germline CDR1 SGDLS, CDR2 YYNGEE. The CDR3 loop reads CASNLGQGGNSPLHF. The CDR3 DNA reads as TGTGCCAGCAACCTAGGACAGGGGGGTAATTCACCCCTCCACTTT.